The rows below give T cell receptor beta chains drawn from one sample of a study of blood T cell repertoires in COVID-19. The protocol was immunoSEQ multiplex PCR, while the TCRdb copy is restricted to in-frame clones and leaves out a portion. The data contain some 120,000 clones, roughly 86% of them singletons. Material for sequencing was peripheral blood. These receptors were obtained from a man aged 35-49 years with acute or convalescent COVID-19. Each CDR3 is given with its conserved first and last residue. D genes are given only for firm matches. A clone size is listed for some rows: how often the clone was seen (once, few, many), or a class if it is expanded.

>NA|TRBJ2-3|TRBV7-3|NA
CASSLYASTDTQYF
TGTGCCAGCAGCTTATATGCGAGCACAGATACGCAGTATTTT
>once|TRBJ2-1|TRBV30|NA
CAWGSGVPYNEQFF
TGTGCCTGGGGTTCAGGGGTACCCTACAATGAGCAGTTCTTC
>NA|TRBJ2-7|TRBV4-2|TRBD2
CASSQGLAGVWNEQYF
TGTGCCAGCAGCCAAGGACTAGCGGGAGTTTGGAACGAGCAGTACTTC
>NA|TRBJ2-3|TRBV29-1|NA
CSVSGSTDTQYF
TGCAGCGTTAGCGGAAGCACAGATACGCAGTATTTT
>NA|TRBJ1-2|TRBV9|TRBD1
CASSVAGQGLNYGYTF
TGTGCCAGCAGCGTAGCAGGACAGGGGCTTAACTATGGCTACACCTTC
>NA|TRBJ2-1|TRBV28|TRBD2
CASGSSGGSNEQFF
TGTGCCAGCGGGTCTAGCGGGGGAAGCAATGAGCAGTTCTTC
>NA|TRBJ1-5|TRBV7-2|NA
CASSLEGRLGNQPQHF
TGTGCCAGCAGCTTAGAGGGGAGGCTTGGTAATCAGCCCCAGCATTTT
>NA|TRBJ1-2|TRBV19|TRBD1
CASSLHRTGTANYGYTF
TGTGCCAGTAGTTTGCACAGGACAGGTACTGCTAACTATGGCTACACCTTC
>NA|TRBJ1-3|TRBV2|TRBD1
CASTVERGLGNTIYF
TGTGCCAGCACCGTCGAGAGGGGGCTCGGAAACACCATATATTTT
>NA|TRBJ2-1|TRBV7-3|TRBD1
CASSSRDRGLSEQFF
TGTGCCAGCAGCTCCCGGGACAGGGGGCTGAGTGAGCAGTTCTTC
>NA|TRBJ2-2|TRBV7-8|NA
CASSLAGYRTNTGELFF
TGTGCCAGCAGCTTAGCGGGGTACAGGACGAACACCGGGGAGCTGTTTTTT
>once|TRBJ1-1|TRBV7-2|NA
CASSSPLRRTEAFF
TGTGCCAGCAGCTCCCCCCTGAGAAGAACTGAAGCTTTCTTT
>once|TRBJ2-7|TRBV5-6|TRBD2
CASSLSGTTYEQYF
TGTGCCAGCAGCTTGAGCGGGACGACCTACGAGCAGTACTTC
>NA|TRBJ1-4|TRBV19|NA
CASSLLRLAGEKLFF
TGTGCCAGTAGTCTTTTGAGGCTGGCGGGTGAAAAACTGTTTTTT
>NA|TRBJ1-2|TRBV7-9|NA
CASSTSPPIGYTF
TGTGCCAGCAGTACTAGTCCCCCTATTGGCTACACCTTC
>NA|TRBJ2-2|TRBV12-3/TRBV12-4|NA
CASSRLYRGELFF
TGTGCCAGCAGCAGACTCTACCGCGGGGAGCTGTTTTTT
>NA|TRBJ1-2|TRBV9|TRBD1
CASSATGIGYGYTF
TGTGCCAGCAGCGCGACAGGGATAGGCTATGGCTACACCTTC
>NA|TRBJ1-3|TRBV30|NA
CAWSKPRGGFGNTIYF
TGTGCCTGGAGCAAACCCCGCGGAGGGTTCGGAAACACCATATATTTT
>few|TRBJ1-1|TRBV19|NA
CASSKTAMNTEAFF
TGTGCCAGTAGTAAGACTGCCATGAACACTGAAGCTTTCTTT
>NA|TRBJ1-3|TRBV6-2/TRBV6-3|NA
CASSYSSSTRGSGNTIYF
TGTGCCAGCAGTTACTCCTCCTCCACGCGGGGCTCCGGAAACACCATATATTTT
>once|TRBJ1-4|TRBV4-3|NA
CASSQEPQGVTEKLFF
TGCGCCAGCAGCCAAGAGCCCCAGGGTGTAACGGAAAAACTGTTTTTT
>NA|TRBJ1-1|TRBV5-8|NA
CASSLAGTFVAEAFF
TGTGCCAGCAGCCTAGCCGGGACATTTGTCGCTGAAGCTTTCTTT
>NA|TRBJ2-3|TRBV4-3|TRBD2
CASSQDTAGGSTDTQYF
TGCGCCAGCAGCCAAGATACTGCGGGGGGGTCAACAGATACGCAGTATTTT
>NA|TRBJ1-5|TRBV7-3|NA
CASSLIGPGRWYSNQPQHF
TGTGCCAGCAGCTTGATAGGCCCCGGGAGGTGGTATAGCAATCAGCCCCAGCATTTT
>NA|TRBJ2-2|TRBV6-5|TRBD1
CASSSGQGNTGELFF
TGTGCCAGCAGCTCAGGACAGGGGAACACCGGGGAGCTGTTTTTT
>NA|TRBJ2-5|TRBV5-5|TRBD1
CASSPMGGRGRAETQYF
TGTGCCAGCAGCCCCATGGGGGGCAGGGGGCGGGCAGAGACCCAGTACTTC
>few|TRBJ1-1|TRBV3-1/TRBV3-2|TRBD1
CASSPGGDRTEAFF
TGTGCCAGCAGCCCAGGAGGGGACAGAACTGAAGCTTTCTTT
>NA|TRBJ2-2|TRBV7-3|TRBD2
CASSSVAGADTGELFF
TGTGCCAGCAGCTCGGTAGCGGGGGCCGACACCGGGGAGCTGTTTTTT
>NA|TRBJ2-7|TRBV27|TRBD2
CASSLSGLAAYEQYF
TGTGCCAGCAGTTTATCAGGACTAGCGGCCTACGAGCAGTACTTC
>NA|TRBJ1-6|TRBV5-1|TRBD1
CASSLGGQGAYNSPLHF
TGCGCCAGCAGCTTGGGCGGACAGGGGGCCTATAATTCACCCCTCCACTTT
>NA|TRBJ1-6|TRBV3-1/TRBV3-2|NA
CASSQDQGTYNSPLHF
TGTGCCAGCAGCCAAGACCAGGGAACATATAATTCACCCCTCCACTTT
>NA|TRBJ2-2|TRBV10-1|NA
CASSGWDTGELFF
TGCGCCAGCAGCGGGTGGGACACCGGGGAGCTGTTTTTT